There are a few counts of the clone carrying this T cell receptor beta chain. Antigen specificity is unknown. The entry originates in a study of T-cell reconstitution after alpha-beta-depleted transplantation in children. The CDR3 runs 15 residues. V dropped 3 bases and J dropped 4; count of bases not matched to a gene: 8. CDR1 SEHNR and CDR2 FQNEAQ come from the germline V gene (reference sequence). This sample's TCRbeta library carried unique molecular identifier barcodes. TCRdb processed the PCR reads anew with MiXCR; each CDR3 protein has one entry. The data contain 600,000 or so distinct CDR3 sequences, about 23% of them singletons. General observations from the study: Among T cells one year after transplant, newly produced cells accounted for most counts and diversity. As was reported, about two months after transplant, alpha-beta T cells came from several hundred expanded graft clones.

The sequence was obtained from a boy under three years old who had a stem cell transplant for acute myeloid leukemia, so the T cells may come from the graft donor. Here the sequenced sample was PBMCs, mostly from graft donor cells, taken 360 days after TCRalphabeta/CD19-depleted stem cell transplant. The V gene is TRBV7-9, the J gene TRBJ1-1; TRBD1 matches at 7 bases. The CDR3 region is CASSFRQGGSTEAFF. CDR3 bases: TGTGCCAGCAGCTTCCGACAGGGCGGAAGCACTGAAGCTTTCTTT. Complete variable domain (other parts from reference TRBV7-9 and TRBJ1-1): DTGVSQNPRHKITKRGQNVTFRCDPISEHNRLYWYRQTLGQGPEFLTYFQNEAQLEKSRLLSDRFSAERPKGSFSTLEIQRTEQGDSAMYLCASSFRQGGSTEAFFGQGTRLTVV.